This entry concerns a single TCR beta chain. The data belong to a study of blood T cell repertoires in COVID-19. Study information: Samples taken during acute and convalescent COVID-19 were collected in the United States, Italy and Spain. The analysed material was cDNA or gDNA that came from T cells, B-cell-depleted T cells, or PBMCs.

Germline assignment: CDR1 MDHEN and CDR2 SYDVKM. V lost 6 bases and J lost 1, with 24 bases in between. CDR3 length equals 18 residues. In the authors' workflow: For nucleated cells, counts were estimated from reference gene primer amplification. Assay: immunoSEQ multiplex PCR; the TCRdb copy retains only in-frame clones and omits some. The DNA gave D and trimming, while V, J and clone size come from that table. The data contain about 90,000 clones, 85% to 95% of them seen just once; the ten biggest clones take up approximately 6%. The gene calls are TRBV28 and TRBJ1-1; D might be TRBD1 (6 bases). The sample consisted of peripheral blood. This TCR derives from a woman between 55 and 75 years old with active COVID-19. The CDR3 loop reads CASSLETGRVDTNTEAFF. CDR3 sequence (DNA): TGTGCCAGCAGCTTGGAAACAGGGAGGGTCGATACGAACACTGAAGCTTTCTTT.